Sequencing of this T cell receptor beta chain was carried out in a study of OX40 agonist ivuxolimab in advanced cancers. Overall study: A partial response was reached by three patients: one with hepatocellular carcinoma and two with cutaneous melanoma.

Looked up from germline, CDR1 is LNHDA and CDR2 is SQIVND (reference sequence). The CDR3 loop spans 18 amino acids. With V trimmed by 3 bases and J by 0 bases, 10 bases remained unmatched. Method: immunoSEQ multiplex PCR; TCRdb's copy keeps in-frame clones and lacks some. The table includes 55,000 to 90,000 clones, around 90% detected once. Sample: CD4+ or CD8+ T cells sorted from blood, taken in a trial of the OX40 agonist ivuxolimab. V usage is TRBV19 and J usage is TRBJ1-4; 7 nucleotides match TRBD1. The source is an adult with an advanced solid tumor such as melanoma, head and neck, liver or kidney cancer. CDR3 nucleotide sequence: TGTGCCAGTAGTATTGGCAGGGGGGCCGCTGCAACTAATGAAAAACTGTTTTTT. It specifies CASSIGRGAAATNEKLFF.